The rows below give T cell receptor beta chains drawn from one sample of a study of beta chain features in type 1 diabetes. Using immunoSEQ multiplex PCR, the repertoire was profiled, and TCRdb retains in-frame clones only, with some absent. The table has about 150,000 clones, roughly 10% seen once. The sequencing input was central memory CD4+ T cells from blood. The receptors here all came from a man aged 18 to 35 in good health. Both conserved end residues are part of each CDR3. Fields, in order: J gene, V gene, D gene, clone size, CDR3 DNA, CDR3 protein. A D gene is named only where the DNA matches it firmly. Size is stated for part of the rows, as once, few or many counts, or as a class when the clone is expanded.

j_call: TRBJ2-4; v_call: TRBV15; d_call: .; clone_size: .; cdr3_nt: TGTGCCACCAGCAGAGGGGCGGAAGCTACCGTTCAGTACTTC; cdr3_aa: CATSRGAEATVQYF
j_call: TRBJ2-7; v_call: TRBV21-1; d_call: .; clone_size: .; cdr3_nt: TGTGCCAGCAGCAAACCCCGGGGCCTTGGGGGCTCCTACGAGCAGTACTTC; cdr3_aa: CASSKPRGLGGSYEQYF
j_call: TRBJ2-1; v_call: TRBV7-2; d_call: TRBD2; clone_size: .; cdr3_nt: TGTGCCAGCAGCTTAATTGTGGGAGGGCGCAATGAGCAGTTCTTC; cdr3_aa: CASSLIVGGRNEQFF
j_call: TRBJ2-1; v_call: TRBV6-5; d_call: TRBD1; clone_size: .; cdr3_nt: TGTGCCAGCAGTCTAACAACAGGGGGCTACAATGAGCAGTTCTTC; cdr3_aa: CASSLTTGGYNEQFF
j_call: TRBJ1-5; v_call: TRBV7-3; d_call: .; clone_size: .; cdr3_nt: TGTGCCAGCAGCTTAGCCCGGGATCAGCCCCAGCATTTT; cdr3_aa: CASSLARDQPQHF
j_call: TRBJ2-7; v_call: TRBV28; d_call: .; clone_size: .; cdr3_nt: TGTGCCAGTAGCTGGGGGGCCTACGAGCAGTACTTC; cdr3_aa: CASSWGAYEQYF
j_call: TRBJ1-6; v_call: TRBV19; d_call: TRBD1; clone_size: .; cdr3_nt: TGTGCCAGTAAGGGGACAGGGCATTCACCCCTCCACTTT; cdr3_aa: CASKGTGHSPLHF
j_call: TRBJ2-5; v_call: TRBV10-3; d_call: .; clone_size: .; cdr3_nt: TGTGCCATCAGTGTGTCGGCAGGGGCGGCAGAGACCCAGTACTTC; cdr3_aa: CAISVSAGAAETQYF
j_call: TRBJ2-1; v_call: TRBV9; d_call: .; clone_size: .; cdr3_nt: TGTGCCAGCAGCGTAGCCGTACTAGAGAACAATGAGCAGTTCTTC; cdr3_aa: CASSVAVLENNEQFF
j_call: TRBJ1-2; v_call: TRBV30; d_call: TRBD1; clone_size: few; cdr3_nt: TGTGCCTGGGGTAACAGGGGGCCTAACTATGGCTACACCTTC; cdr3_aa: CAWGNRGPNYGYTF
j_call: TRBJ2-3; v_call: TRBV5-5; d_call: .; clone_size: .; cdr3_nt: TGTGCCAGCAGCTTGGTCTCGGGACTCGCCTTATCGACGCAGTATTTT; cdr3_aa: CASSLVSGLALSTQYF
j_call: TRBJ2-3; v_call: TRBV7-9; d_call: .; clone_size: .; cdr3_nt: TGTGCCAGCAGCTTGGGGGGCACAGATACGCAGTATTTT; cdr3_aa: CASSLGGTDTQYF
j_call: TRBJ2-7; v_call: TRBV4-2; d_call: .; clone_size: few; cdr3_nt: TGTGCCAGCAGCTTGGACCTTTACTCCGAGCAGTACTTC; cdr3_aa: CASSLDLYSEQYF
j_call: TRBJ2-1; v_call: TRBV9; d_call: TRBD2; clone_size: once; cdr3_nt: TGTGCCAGCAGCGTACGTACTAGCGGGAGGGGGAATGAGCAGTTCTTC; cdr3_aa: CASSVRTSGRGNEQFF
j_call: TRBJ2-7; v_call: TRBV29-1; d_call: TRBD1; clone_size: few; cdr3_nt: TGCAGCGCAAGGGACAGAAGCCGCTCCTACGAGCAGTACTTC; cdr3_aa: CSARDRSRSYEQYF
j_call: TRBJ2-5; v_call: TRBV21-1; d_call: .; clone_size: few; cdr3_nt: TGTGCCAGCAGCAACAGACTAGCGGGACGAGAGACCCAGTACTTC; cdr3_aa: CASSNRLAGRETQYF
j_call: TRBJ2-7; v_call: TRBV29-1; d_call: .; clone_size: few; cdr3_nt: TGCAGCGTGCGTAGCTCCTACGAGCAGTACTTC; cdr3_aa: CSVRSSYEQYF
j_call: TRBJ1-1; v_call: TRBV4-1; d_call: .; clone_size: once; cdr3_nt: TGCGCCAGCAGCCAAGAAGGCAGGGACCCTGAAGCTTTCTTT; cdr3_aa: CASSQEGRDPEAFF
j_call: TRBJ1-4; v_call: TRBV27; d_call: TRBD1; clone_size: few; cdr3_nt: TGTGCCAGCAGTCCCACGGACAGGGGGCTTAATGAAAAACTGTTTTTT; cdr3_aa: CASSPTDRGLNEKLFF
j_call: TRBJ2-7; v_call: TRBV7-2; d_call: .; clone_size: .; cdr3_nt: TGTGCCAGCAGCTTACGTACCGACCACTACGAGCAGTACTTC; cdr3_aa: CASSLRTDHYEQYF
j_call: TRBJ1-6; v_call: TRBV5-1; d_call: .; clone_size: many; cdr3_nt: TGCGCCAGCATGGGGAGCTCCTATAATTCACCCCTCCACTTT; cdr3_aa: CASMGSSYNSPLHF
j_call: TRBJ1-1; v_call: TRBV29-1; d_call: TRBD1; clone_size: .; cdr3_nt: TGCAGCGTTGACAACGACAGGGATGAAGCTTTCTTT; cdr3_aa: CSVDNDRDEAFF
j_call: TRBJ2-2; v_call: TRBV28; d_call: .; clone_size: few; cdr3_nt: TGTGCCAGCATTGAGCAGATGAACACCGGGGAGCTGTTTTTT; cdr3_aa: CASIEQMNTGELFF
j_call: TRBJ2-7; v_call: TRBV9; d_call: .; clone_size: few; cdr3_nt: TGTGCCAGCAGCCCTCATTCAGGGGATCTCTACGAGCAGTACTTC; cdr3_aa: CASSPHSGDLYEQYF
j_call: TRBJ2-1; v_call: TRBV11-1; d_call: TRBD1; clone_size: few; cdr3_nt: TGTGCCAGCAGGCAAGCCGGGACAGGGGTTCGCAATGAGCAGTTCTTC; cdr3_aa: CASRQAGTGVRNEQFF
j_call: TRBJ2-1; v_call: TRBV10-3; d_call: TRBD2; clone_size: few; cdr3_nt: TGTGCCATCAGTGACGGACTAGTTCGGCTCAATGAGCAGTTCTTC; cdr3_aa: CAISDGLVRLNEQFF
j_call: TRBJ1-4; v_call: TRBV6-6; d_call: .; clone_size: few; cdr3_nt: TGTGCCAGCAGTCCCGGGAGCCTAGAACTGTTTTTT; cdr3_aa: CASSPGSLELFF
j_call: TRBJ2-7; v_call: TRBV7-2; d_call: .; clone_size: few; cdr3_nt: TGTGCCAGCAGCTTAAAGGTGATTGAGGAGCAGTACTTC; cdr3_aa: CASSLKVIEEQYF
j_call: TRBJ1-1; v_call: TRBV29-1; d_call: .; clone_size: many; cdr3_nt: TGCAGCGCCGGACGTACTGAAGCTTTCTTT; cdr3_aa: CSAGRTEAFF
j_call: TRBJ2-7; v_call: TRBV11-2; d_call: TRBD2; clone_size: few; cdr3_nt: TGCGCCAGCAGCCAAGATCCCGCGGGAGGGACCGAGCAGTACTTC; cdr3_aa: CASSQDPAGGTEQYF
j_call: TRBJ2-1; v_call: TRBV29-1; d_call: .; clone_size: few; cdr3_nt: TGCAGCGTTAGGCCTAGCGCAAACAATGAGCAGTTCTTC; cdr3_aa: CSVRPSANNEQFF